The sequence of this T cell receptor beta chain was determined in a study of breast tumors, draining lymph nodes, adjacent tissues. Points on this clonotype: Antigen specificity is unknown.

Germline loops: CDR1 SNHLY, CDR2 FYNNEI. Losses at the gene ends were 7 bases for V and 5 bases for J; bases not matched to a gene: 11. CDR3 size: 16 residues. TCRdb called the multiplex PCR reads again in MiXCR, with one record for every CDR3 protein. The sample records 60,000 to 70,000 distinct CDR3 sequences, less than 75% being singletons. Findings and caveats of the study: Data only fit, rather than demonstrated, lymph node origin of most tumor T cells. Tumor repertoires ranked between lymph nodes and nontumor tissue in diversity, with V and J gene preferences. Data fit most tumor T cells coming from lymph node, expanding in tumor. Luminal-like breast cancer showed significantly higher tumor–nontumor repertoire similarity than basal-like.

This receptor was identified in a female donor with breast cancer. Some clones in this sample may be carry-over from other donors' samples. The sample taken for sequencing was breast tumor tissue. This chain joins TRBV2 and TRBJ2-5, with 12 bases aligning to TRBD2. CDR3: CASMAGLAGGRETQYF. CDR3 DNA: TGTGCCAGCATGGCTGGGCTAGCGGGAGGGCGTGAGACCCAGTACTTC.